The 21 T cell receptor beta chains below all came from one sample that was sequenced in a study of T cells expressing NK-cell markers. From the 5' RACE reads, TCRdb lists one entry per CDR3 protein and no DNA. Seen in this sample are about 550,000 distinct CDR3 sequences; the ten most common clones hold approximately 3.5%. The sequencing sample was made of blood T cells: a sorted CD56 or NKG2C T cell subset, CD4+ or CD8+ T cells, or bulk PBMC T cells (not recorded which). The receptors come from a man aged 18 to 30 in good health.

CDR3 sequence: CASSQELQSQETQYF. V is TRBV4-3 and J is TRBJ2-5. The CDR3 is 15 residues long. Germline CDR1 is LGHNA and CDR2 is YSLEER.

This rearrangement joins TRBV7-2 to TRBJ1-1. Germline loops: CDR1 SGHTA, CDR2 FQGNSA. The CDR3 contains 14 residues. The CDR3 loop reads CASSVRYAGTEAFF. The full variable domain, rest sourced from reference TRBV7-2 and TRBJ1-1, is GAGVSQSPSNKVTEKGKDVELRCDPISGHTALYWYRQSLGQGLEFLIYFQGNSAPDKSGLPSDRFSAERTGGSVSTLTIQRTQQEDSAVYLCASSVRYAGTEAFFGQGTRLTVV.

This chain links TRBV6-5 with TRBJ2-2. The germline gives CDR1 MNHEY, CDR2 SVGAGI. The CDR3 is made up of 15 amino acids. CDR3 amino acids: CASSYIATSAGELFF.

V and J are TRBV15 and TRBJ1-4. The CDR3 covers 16 residues. Germline V gives CDR1 LNHNV, CDR2 YYDKDF (reference sequence). The CDR3 sequence: CATSRDRSGANEKLFF.

The chain combines TRBV12-3 or TRBV12-4 with TRBJ2-1; TCRdb's assignment of TRBD2 cannot be checked, as there is no DNA. There are 16 residues in the CDR3. CDR3 in amino acids: CASSVIAGGWGNEQFF.

The rearrangement links TRBV29-1 to TRBJ2-3; TCRdb designates TRBD2, a call that cannot be tested without DNA. Germline assignment: CDR1 SQVTM and CDR2 ANQGSEA. The CDR3 is made up of 19 amino acids. The CDR3: CSVEDYGRASFGGTDTQYF.

The chain has TRBV4-2 and TRBJ2-4; the TCRdb D gene call, TRBD2, has no DNA to confirm it. Germline CDR1 is LGHNA and CDR2 is YNFKEQ. The CDR3 totals 19 residues. CDR3 sequence reads: CASSQEGLAGGMVKNIQYF.

The gene calls are TRBV12-3 or TRBV12-4 and TRBJ2-2. The CDR3 contains 14 residues. The CDR3 sequence is CASSFWVENGELFF.

This chain links TRBV6-1 with TRBJ2-5; TCRdb picks TRBD1, but there is no DNA to check that call. Germline V gives CDR1 MNHNS, CDR2 SASEGT. There are 16 residues in the CDR3. CDR3 residues: CASRQGLGTGSETQYF.

V and J are TRBV3-1 and TRBJ2-7; with no DNA, the TCRdb D assignment of TRBD1 cannot be verified. Germline CDR1 and CDR2: LGHDT and YNNKEL (reference sequence). This CDR3 is built from 15 residues. The CDR3 sequence is CASSQDIQPPLEQYF.

This chain connects TRBV5-1 to TRBJ1-1; the D call of TRBD1 rests on TCRdb alone, since no DNA is present to check it. The germline CDR1 and CDR2 sequences are SGHRS and YFSETQ. The CDR3 sequence is 16 residues long. This chain's CDR3 is CASSDEFGQGTTEAFF.

The V call is TRBV2, the J call TRBJ1-1; TCRdb's assignment of TRBD1 cannot be checked, as there is no DNA. CDR1 and CDR2 from the germline V gene are SNHLY and FYNNEI. This CDR3 region has 12 residues. CDR3 loop: CASSDPGVEAFF.

The chain carries TRBV5-1 and TRBJ2-3; the TRBD2 assignment by TCRdb is unverifiable without DNA. The CDR3 totals 15 residues. From germline, CDR1 is SGHRS and CDR2 YFSETQ. The CDR3 sequence: CASSFSGTFTDTQYF. Using reference TRBV5-1 and TRBJ2-3 for the parts outside the CDR3, the full variable domain is KAGVTQTPRYLIKTRGQQVTLSCSPISGHRSVSWYQQTPGQGLQFLFEYFSETQRNKGNFPGRFSGRQFSNSRSEMNVSTLELGDSALYLCASSFSGTFTDTQYFGPGTRLTVL.

The chain joins TRBV29-1 to TRBJ1-3. The CDR3 covers 13 residues. Germline V lookup: CDR1 SQVTM, CDR2 ANQGSEA. The CDR3 sequence is CSVESAPGNTIYF.

This CDR3 reads CSVEVPTPSGRSYEQYF. V usage is TRBV29-1 and J usage is TRBJ2-7; the TRBD1 assignment by TCRdb is unverifiable without DNA. Looked up from germline, CDR1 is SQVTM and CDR2 is ANQGSEA. The CDR3 is 17 residues long.

The chain employs TRBV15 and TRBJ2-1; TCRdb outputs TRBD2, but without DNA this stays unchecked. In germline, CDR1 is LNHNV, CDR2 YYDKDF (reference sequence). This CDR3 has 20 amino acids. CDR3 region: CATSRDGGSGTFGSYNEQFF.

The chain is built from TRBV12-3 or TRBV12-4 and TRBJ1-2. The CDR3 covers 13 residues. CDR3 in amino acids: CASSFGGMSGYTF.

The gene calls are TRBV9 and TRBJ2-5; TCRdb names TRBD2, which stays unverified in the absence of DNA. Germline values: CDR1 SGDLS, CDR2 YYNGEE. This CDR3 is 15 amino acids long. CDR3 protein: CASSARMGWQETQYF.

The J gene is TRBJ1-3, the V gene TRBV12-3 or TRBV12-4; no DNA is available, so the TRBD1 call from TCRdb remains unchecked. The CDR3 has 14 residues. CDR3 residues: CASRRTGIGNTIYF.

The chain links TRBV6-5 to TRBJ1-2; the D call of TRBD1 rests on TCRdb alone, since no DNA is present to check it. This CDR3 has 17 amino acids. Looked up from germline, CDR1 is MNHEY and CDR2 is SVGAGI. The CDR3 loop reads CASSYSRVGPVAYGYTF.

J is TRBJ2-2 and V is TRBV2; the TRBD2 assignment by TCRdb is unverifiable without DNA. The CDR3 runs 14 residues. Germline CDR1 SNHLY, CDR2 FYNNEI. CDR3 protein: CASNGRVDTGELFF.